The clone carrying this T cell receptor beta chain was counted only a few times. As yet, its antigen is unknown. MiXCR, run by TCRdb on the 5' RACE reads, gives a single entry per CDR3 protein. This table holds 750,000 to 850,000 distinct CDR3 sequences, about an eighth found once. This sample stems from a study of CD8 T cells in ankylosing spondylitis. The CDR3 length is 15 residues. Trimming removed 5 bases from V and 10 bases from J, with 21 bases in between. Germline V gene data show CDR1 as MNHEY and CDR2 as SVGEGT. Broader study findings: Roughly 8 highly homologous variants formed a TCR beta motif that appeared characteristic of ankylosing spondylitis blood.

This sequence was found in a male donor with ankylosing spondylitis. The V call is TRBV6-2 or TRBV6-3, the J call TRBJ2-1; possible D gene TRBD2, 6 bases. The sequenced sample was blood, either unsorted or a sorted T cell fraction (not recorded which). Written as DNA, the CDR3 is TGTGCCAGCAGTCGCCGACTAGGAGAGTTTCGGGAGCAGTTCTTC. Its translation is CASSRRLGEFREQFF.